This TCR beta chain comes out of a study of T cells in Graves' hyperthyroidism and ophthalmopathy. RNA transcripts yielded amplified TCR beta CDR3 regions. The primer set for the first-round RT-PCR of the TCR CDR3 was HTBI. A single record per CDR3 protein comes from TCRdb applying MiXCR to the multiplex PCR reads. The table lists 400,000 to 500,000 distinct CDR3 sequences, roughly 15% of them singletons. The study based diagnoses on clinical symptoms, serum thyroxine and TRAb, thyroid ultrasound and orbital computed tomography. This clonotype was observed many times. The ends lost 4 bases at V and 3 bases at J; junction bases unmatched: 11. Germline loops: CDR1 SGHVS, CDR2 FQNEAQ. The CDR3 runs 16 residues.

The receptor was derived from a young woman with Graves' hyperthyroidism. The specimen sequenced was blood. The chain uses TRBV7-8 and TRBJ2-7, with TRBD2 matching over 8 bases. The CDR3 reads CASSSAAGTRLYEQYF. The DNA for the CDR3 is TGTGCCAGCAGCTCCGCTGCCGGGACTAGGCTCTACGAGCAGTACTTC.